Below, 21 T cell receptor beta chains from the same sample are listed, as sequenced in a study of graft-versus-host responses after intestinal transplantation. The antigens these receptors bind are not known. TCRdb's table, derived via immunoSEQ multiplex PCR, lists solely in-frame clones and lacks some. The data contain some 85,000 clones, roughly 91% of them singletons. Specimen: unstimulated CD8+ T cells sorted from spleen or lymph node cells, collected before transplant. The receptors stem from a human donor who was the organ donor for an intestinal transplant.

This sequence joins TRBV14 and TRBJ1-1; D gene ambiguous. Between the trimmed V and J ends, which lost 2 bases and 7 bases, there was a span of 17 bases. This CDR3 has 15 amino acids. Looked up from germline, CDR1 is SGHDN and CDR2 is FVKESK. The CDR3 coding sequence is TGTGCCAGCAGCCAATTCTCGGACGGAACCGGTGAAGCTTTCTTT. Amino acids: CASSQFSDGTGEAFF. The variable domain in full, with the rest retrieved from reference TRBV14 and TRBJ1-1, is EAGVTQFPSHSVIEKGQTVTLRCDPISGHDNLYWYRRVMGKEIKFLLHFVKESKQDESGMPNNRFLAERTGGTYSTLKVQPAELEDSGVYFCASSQFSDGTGEAFFGQGTRLTVV.

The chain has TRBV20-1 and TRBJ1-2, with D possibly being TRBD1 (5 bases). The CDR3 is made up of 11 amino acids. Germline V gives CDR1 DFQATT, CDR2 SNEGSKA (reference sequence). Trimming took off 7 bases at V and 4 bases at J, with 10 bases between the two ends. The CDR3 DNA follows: TGCAGTGAAGACAGCCTCTATGGCTACACCTTC. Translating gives CSEDSLYGYTF.

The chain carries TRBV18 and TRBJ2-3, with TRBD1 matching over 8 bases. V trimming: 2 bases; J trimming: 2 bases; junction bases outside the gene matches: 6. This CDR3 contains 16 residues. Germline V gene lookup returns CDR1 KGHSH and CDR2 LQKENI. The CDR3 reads CASSPETGAYTDTQYF. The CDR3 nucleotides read TGTGCCAGCTCACCAGAGACAGGGGCGTACACAGATACGCAGTATTTT.

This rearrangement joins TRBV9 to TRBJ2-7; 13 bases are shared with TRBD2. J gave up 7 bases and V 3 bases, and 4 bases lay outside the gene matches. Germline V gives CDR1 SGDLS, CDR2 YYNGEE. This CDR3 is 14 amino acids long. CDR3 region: CASSARLAGGEQYF. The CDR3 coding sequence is TGTGCCAGCAGCGCGAGACTAGCGGGGGGTGAGCAGTACTTC.

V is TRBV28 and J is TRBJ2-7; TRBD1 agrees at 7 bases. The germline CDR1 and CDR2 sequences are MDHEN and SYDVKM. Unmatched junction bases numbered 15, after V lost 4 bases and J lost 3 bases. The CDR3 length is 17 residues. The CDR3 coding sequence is TGTGCCAGCAGTTGGGGTTTAGAAGGGGGCGCTTACTACGAGCAGTACTTC. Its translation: CASSWGLEGGAYYEQYF. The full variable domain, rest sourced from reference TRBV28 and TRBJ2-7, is DVKVTQSSRYLVKRTGEKVFLECVQDMDHENMFWYRQDPGLGLRLIYFSYDVKMKEKGDIPEGYSVSREKKERFSLILESASTNQTSMYLCASSWGLEGGAYYEQYFGPGTRLTVT.

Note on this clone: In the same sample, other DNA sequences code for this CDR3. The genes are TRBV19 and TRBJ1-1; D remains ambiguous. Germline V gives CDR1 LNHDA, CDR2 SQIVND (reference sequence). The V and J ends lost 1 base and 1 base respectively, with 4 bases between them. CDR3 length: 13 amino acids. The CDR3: CASSIGENTEAFF. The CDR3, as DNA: TGTGCCAGTAGTATAGGCGAGAACACTGAAGCTTTCTTT.

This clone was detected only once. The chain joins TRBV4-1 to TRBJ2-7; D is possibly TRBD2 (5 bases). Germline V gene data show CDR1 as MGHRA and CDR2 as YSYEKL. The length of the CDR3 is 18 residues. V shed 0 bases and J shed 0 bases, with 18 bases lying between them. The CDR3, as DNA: TGCGCCAGCAGCCAAGAAACTCATAGCGTGGCAAGCTCCTACGAGCAGTACTTC. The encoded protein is CASSQETHSVASSYEQYF.

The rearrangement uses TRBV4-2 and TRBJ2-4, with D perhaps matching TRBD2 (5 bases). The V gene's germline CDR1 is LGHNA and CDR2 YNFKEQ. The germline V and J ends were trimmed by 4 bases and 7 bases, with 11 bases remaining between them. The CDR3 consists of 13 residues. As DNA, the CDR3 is TGTGCCAGCAGCCCTGCGGGCACTAACATTCAGTACTTC. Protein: CASSPAGTNIQYF.

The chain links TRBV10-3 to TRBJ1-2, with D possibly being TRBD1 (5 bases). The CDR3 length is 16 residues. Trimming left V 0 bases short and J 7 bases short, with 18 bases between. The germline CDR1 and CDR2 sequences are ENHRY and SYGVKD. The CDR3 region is CAISESSGTPFAGYTF. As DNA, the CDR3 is TGTGCCATCAGTGAGTCATCAGGGACGCCCTTCGCTGGCTACACCTTC.

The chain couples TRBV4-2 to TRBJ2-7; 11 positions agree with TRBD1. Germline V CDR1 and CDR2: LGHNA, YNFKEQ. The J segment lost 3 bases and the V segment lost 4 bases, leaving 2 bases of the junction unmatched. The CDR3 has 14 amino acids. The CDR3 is CASSPGTGGYEQYF. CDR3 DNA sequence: TGTGCCAGCAGCCCCGGGACAGGGGGCTACGAGCAGTACTTC.

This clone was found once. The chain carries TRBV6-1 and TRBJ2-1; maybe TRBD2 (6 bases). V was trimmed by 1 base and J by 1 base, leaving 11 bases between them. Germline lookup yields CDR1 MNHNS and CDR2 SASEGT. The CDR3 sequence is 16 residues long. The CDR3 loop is CASSEGTTPSYNEQFF. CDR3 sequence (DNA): TGTGCCAGCAGTGAAGGGACTACCCCGTCCTACAATGAGCAGTTCTTC.

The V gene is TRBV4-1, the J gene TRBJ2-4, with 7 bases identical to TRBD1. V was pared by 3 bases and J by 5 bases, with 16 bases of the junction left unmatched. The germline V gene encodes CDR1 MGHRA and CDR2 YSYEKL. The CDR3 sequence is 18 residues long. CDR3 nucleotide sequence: TGCGCCAGCAGCCACATGGTCATCAGGGGGACACAAGAAAACATTCAGTACTTC. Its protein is CASSHMVIRGTQENIQYF.

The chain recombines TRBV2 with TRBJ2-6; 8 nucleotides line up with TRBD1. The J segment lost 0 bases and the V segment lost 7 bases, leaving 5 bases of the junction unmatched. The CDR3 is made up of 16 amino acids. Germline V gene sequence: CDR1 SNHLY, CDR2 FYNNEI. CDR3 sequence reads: CASIRTGSSGANVLTF. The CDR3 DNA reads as TGTGCCAGCATTCGGACAGGGAGCTCTGGGGCCAACGTCCTGACTTTC.

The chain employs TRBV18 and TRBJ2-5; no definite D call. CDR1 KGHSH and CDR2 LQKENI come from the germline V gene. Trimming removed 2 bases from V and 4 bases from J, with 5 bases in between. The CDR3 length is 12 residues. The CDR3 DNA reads TGTGCCAGCTCACCATCTTCAGAGACCCAGTACTTC. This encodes CASSPSSETQYF.

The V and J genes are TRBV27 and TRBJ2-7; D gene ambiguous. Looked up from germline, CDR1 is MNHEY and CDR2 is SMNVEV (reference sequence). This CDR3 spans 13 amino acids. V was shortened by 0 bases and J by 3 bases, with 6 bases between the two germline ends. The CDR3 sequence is CASSLSRSYEQYF. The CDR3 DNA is TGTGCCAGCAGTTTATCTAGAAGCTACGAGCAGTACTTC.

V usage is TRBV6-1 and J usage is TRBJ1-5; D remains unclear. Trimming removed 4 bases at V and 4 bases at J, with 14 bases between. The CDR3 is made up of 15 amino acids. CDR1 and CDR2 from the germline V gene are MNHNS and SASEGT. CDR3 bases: TGTGCCAGCAGTGTCCCCCGGGGAGGGAATCAGCCCCAGCATTTT. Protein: CASSVPRGGNQPQHF.

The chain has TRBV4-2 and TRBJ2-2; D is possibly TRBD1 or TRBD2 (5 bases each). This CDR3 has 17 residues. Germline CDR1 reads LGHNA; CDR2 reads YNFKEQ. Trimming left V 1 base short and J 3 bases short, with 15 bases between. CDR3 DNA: TGTGCCAGCAGCCAAGGGTGGGGACCACTCCACACCGGGGAGCTGTTTTTT. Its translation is CASSQGWGPLHTGELFF.

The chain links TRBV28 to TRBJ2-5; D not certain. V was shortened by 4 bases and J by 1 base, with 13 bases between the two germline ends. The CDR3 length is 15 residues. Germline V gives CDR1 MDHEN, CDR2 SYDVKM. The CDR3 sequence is CASSSARTVQETQYF. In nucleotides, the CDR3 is TGTGCCAGCAGTTCAGCCCGGACCGTCCAAGAGACCCAGTACTTC.

The DNA for the CDR3 is TGTGCCAGCAGCTCAGCTCAGGGCTACACCTTC. Protein product: CASSSAQGYTF. The J gene is TRBJ1-2, the V gene TRBV27; D ambiguous. The length of the CDR3 is 11 residues. Trimming stripped 6 bases from V and 8 bases from J, with 10 bases between. Germline CDR1 is MNHEY and CDR2 is SMNVEV (reference sequence).

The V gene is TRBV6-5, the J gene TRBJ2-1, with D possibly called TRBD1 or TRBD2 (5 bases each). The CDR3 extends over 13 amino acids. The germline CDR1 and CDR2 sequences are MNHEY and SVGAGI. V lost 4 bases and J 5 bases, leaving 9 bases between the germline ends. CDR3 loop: CASSFGTNNEQFF. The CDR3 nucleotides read TGTGCCAGCAGTTTCGGGACGAACAATGAGCAGTTCTTC.

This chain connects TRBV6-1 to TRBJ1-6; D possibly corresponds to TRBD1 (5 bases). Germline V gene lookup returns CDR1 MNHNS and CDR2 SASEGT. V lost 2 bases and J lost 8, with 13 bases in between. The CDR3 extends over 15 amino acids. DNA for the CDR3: TGTGCCAGCAGTGAACAGGAGGGGCAGCATTCACCCCTCCACTTT. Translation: CASSEQEGQHSPLHF.